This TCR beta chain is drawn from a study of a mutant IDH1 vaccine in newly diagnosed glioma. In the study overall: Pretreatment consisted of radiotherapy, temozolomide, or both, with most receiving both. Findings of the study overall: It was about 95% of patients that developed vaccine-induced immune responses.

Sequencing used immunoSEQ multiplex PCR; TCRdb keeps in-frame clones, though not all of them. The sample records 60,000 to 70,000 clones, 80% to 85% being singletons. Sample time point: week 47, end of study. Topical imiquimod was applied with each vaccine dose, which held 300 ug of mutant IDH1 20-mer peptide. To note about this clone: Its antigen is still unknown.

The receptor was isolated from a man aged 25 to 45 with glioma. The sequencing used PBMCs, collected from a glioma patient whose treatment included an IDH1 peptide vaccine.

The CDR3 is CASSLGSERETQYF. Here the CDR3 DNA reads TGTGCCAGCAGCTTAGGAAGTGAGCGAGAGACCCAGTACTTC. The genes are TRBV11-2 and TRBJ2-5; no definite D call. The CDR3 spans 14 residues. Germline V gives CDR1 SGHAT, CDR2 FQNNGV. V was clipped by 1 base and J by 4 bases, with 10 bases between them.